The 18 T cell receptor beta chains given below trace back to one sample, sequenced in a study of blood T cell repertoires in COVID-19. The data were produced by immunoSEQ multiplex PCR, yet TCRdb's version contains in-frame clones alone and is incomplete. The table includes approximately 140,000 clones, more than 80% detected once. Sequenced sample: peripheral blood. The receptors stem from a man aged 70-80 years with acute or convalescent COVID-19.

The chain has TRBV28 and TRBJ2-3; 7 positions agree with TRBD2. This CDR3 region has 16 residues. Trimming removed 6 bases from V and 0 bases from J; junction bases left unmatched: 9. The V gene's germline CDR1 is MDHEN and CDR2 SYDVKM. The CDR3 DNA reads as TGTGCCAGCAGCCCTACCCCCGGGAGGAGCACAGATACGCAGTATTTT. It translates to CASSPTPGRSTDTQYF.

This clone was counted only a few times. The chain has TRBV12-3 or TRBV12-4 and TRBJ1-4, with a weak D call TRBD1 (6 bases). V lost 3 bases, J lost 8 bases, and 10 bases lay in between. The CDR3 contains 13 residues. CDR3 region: CASSFGQTEKLFF. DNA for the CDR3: TGTGCCAGCAGTTTTGGACAGACCGAAAAACTGTTTTTT.

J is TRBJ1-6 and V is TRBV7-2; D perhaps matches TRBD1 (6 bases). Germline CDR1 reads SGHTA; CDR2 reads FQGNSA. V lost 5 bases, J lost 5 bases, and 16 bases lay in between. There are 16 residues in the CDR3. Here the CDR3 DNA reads TGTGCCAGCAGCGTAACAGGGAGCACTAATAATTCACCCCTCCACTTT. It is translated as CASSVTGSTNNSPLHF.

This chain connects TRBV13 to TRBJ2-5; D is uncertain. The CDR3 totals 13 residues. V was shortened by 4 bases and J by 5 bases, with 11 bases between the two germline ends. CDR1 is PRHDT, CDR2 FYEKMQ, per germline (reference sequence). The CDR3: CASSSRPEETQYF. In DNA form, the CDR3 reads TGTGCCAGCAGCTCCAGACCGGAGGAGACCCAGTACTTC.

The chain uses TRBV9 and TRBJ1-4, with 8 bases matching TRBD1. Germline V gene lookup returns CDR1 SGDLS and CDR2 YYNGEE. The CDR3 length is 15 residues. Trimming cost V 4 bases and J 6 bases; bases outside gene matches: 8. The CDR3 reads CASSRTGYGDEKLFF. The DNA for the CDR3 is TGTGCCAGCAGCCGGACAGGGTATGGGGATGAAAAACTGTTTTTT.

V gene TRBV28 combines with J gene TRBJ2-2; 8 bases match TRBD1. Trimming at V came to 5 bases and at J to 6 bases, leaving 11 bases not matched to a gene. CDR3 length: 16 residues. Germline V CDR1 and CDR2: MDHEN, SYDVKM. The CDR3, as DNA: TGTGCCAGCAGTCAGACAGGGGCGTTCAGTTCCGGGGAGCTGTTTTTT. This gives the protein CASSQTGAFSSGELFF.

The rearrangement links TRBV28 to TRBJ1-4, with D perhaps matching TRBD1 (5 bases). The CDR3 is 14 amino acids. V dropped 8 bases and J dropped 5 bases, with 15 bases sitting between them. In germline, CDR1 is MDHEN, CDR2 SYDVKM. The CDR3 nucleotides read TGTGCCAGCGGGGCGGGGCCCGGGAATGAAAAACTGTTTTTT. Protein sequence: CASGAGPGNEKLFF.

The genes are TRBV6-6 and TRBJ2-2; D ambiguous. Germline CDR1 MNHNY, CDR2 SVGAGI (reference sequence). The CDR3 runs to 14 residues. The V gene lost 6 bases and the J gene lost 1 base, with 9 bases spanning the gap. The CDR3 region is CASSGWVNTGELFF. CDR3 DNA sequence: TGTGCCAGCAGCGGGTGGGTGAACACCGGGGAGCTGTTTTTT.

CDR3 residues: CASSLNLGQGQGEKLFF. For the CDR3, the DNA is TGTGCCAGCAGCTTAAACCTCGGACAGGGACAGGGGGAAAAACTGTTTTTT. This chain links TRBV7-8 with TRBJ1-4, with 10 bases matching TRBD1. The CDR3 is made up of 17 amino acids. Looked up from germline, CDR1 is SGHVS and CDR2 is FQNEAQ. The junction had 11 bases not matched to a gene; V was cut back by 2 bases and J by 8 bases.

CDR3 in DNA: TGTGCCAGCAGCCTGACTAGCGGGGGGACCGGGGAGCAGTTCTTC. Residues: CASSLTSGGTGEQFF. The chain employs TRBV2 and TRBJ2-1; 13 bases match TRBD2. J lost 10 bases, V lost 6 bases, and 9 bases had no gene match. The V gene's germline CDR1 is SNHLY and CDR2 FYNNEI. The CDR3 is 15 amino acids.

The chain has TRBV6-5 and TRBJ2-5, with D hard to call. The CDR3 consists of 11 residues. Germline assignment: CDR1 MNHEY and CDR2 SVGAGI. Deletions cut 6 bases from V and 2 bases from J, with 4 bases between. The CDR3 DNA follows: TGTGCCAGCAGAGCTCAAGAGACCCAGTACTTC. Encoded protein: CASRAQETQYF.

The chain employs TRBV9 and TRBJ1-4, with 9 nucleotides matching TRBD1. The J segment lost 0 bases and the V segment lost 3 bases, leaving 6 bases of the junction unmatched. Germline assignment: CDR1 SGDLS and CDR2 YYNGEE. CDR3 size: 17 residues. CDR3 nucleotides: TGTGCCAGCAGCGGAGGACAGGGGTCTGCAACTAATGAAAAACTGTTTTTT. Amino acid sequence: CASSGGQGSATNEKLFF.

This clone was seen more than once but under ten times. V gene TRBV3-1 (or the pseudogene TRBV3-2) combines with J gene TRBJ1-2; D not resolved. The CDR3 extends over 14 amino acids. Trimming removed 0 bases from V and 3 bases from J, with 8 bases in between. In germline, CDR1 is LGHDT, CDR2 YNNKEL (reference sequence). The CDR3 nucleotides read TGTGCCAGCAGCCAAGATCCGGGTTACTATGGCTACACCTTC. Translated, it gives CASSQDPGYYGYTF.

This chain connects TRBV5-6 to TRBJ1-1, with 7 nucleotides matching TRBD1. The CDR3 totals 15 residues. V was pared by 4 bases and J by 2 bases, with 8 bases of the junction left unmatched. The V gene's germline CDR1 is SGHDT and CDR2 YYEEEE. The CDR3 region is CASSPRTGGNTEAFF. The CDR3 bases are TGTGCCAGCAGCCCGAGGACAGGAGGCAACACTGAAGCTTTCTTT.

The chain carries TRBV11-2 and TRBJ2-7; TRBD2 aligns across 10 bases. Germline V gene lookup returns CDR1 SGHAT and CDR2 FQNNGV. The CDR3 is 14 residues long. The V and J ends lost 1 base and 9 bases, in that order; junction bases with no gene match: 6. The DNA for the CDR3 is TGTGCCAGCAGCTTAGTACTAGCGGGGTTCGGGCAGTACTTC. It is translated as CASSLVLAGFGQYF. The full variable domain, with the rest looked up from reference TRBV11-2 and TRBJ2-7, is EAGVAQSPRYKIIEKRQSVAFWCNPISGHATLYWYQQILGQGPKLLIQFQNNGVVDDSQLPKDRFSAERLKGVDSTLKIQPAKLEDSAVYLCASSLVLAGFGQYFGPGTRLTVT.

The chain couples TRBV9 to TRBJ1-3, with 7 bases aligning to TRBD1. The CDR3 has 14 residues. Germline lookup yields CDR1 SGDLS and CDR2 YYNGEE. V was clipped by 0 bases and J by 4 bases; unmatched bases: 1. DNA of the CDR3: TGTGCCAGCAGCGTAGTGACAGGGGGAAACACCATATATTTT. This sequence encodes CASSVVTGGNTIYF.

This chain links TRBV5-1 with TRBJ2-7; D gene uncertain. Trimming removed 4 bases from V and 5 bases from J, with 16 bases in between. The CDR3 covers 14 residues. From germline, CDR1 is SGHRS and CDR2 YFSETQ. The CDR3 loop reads CASSPQSSSHEQYF. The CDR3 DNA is TGCGCCAGCAGCCCCCAGTCATCCAGTCACGAGCAGTACTTC.

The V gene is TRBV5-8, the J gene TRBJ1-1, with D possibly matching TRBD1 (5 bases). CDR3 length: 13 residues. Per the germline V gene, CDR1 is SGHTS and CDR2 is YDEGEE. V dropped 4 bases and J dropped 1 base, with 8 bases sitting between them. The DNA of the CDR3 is TGTGCCAGCAGCGTTGACAGGAACACTGAAGCTTTCTTT. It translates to CASSVDRNTEAFF.